These 13 T cell receptor beta chains were all obtained from the same sample, sequenced in a study of T cell responses to AZD1222 COVID-19 vaccine. TCRdb's table, derived via immunoSEQ multiplex PCR, lists solely in-frame clones and lacks some. The sample records about 100,000 clones, about 87% being singletons. Sequenced here: peripheral blood, sampled on day 0 of AZD1222 vaccination. These receptors came from an adult in good health.

The V call is TRBV5-4, the J call TRBJ2-1, with D possibly being TRBD1 (5 bases). V lost 0 bases and J 1 base, leaving 11 bases between the germline ends. The CDR3 sequence is 16 residues long. Looked up from germline, CDR1 is SGHNT and CDR2 is YYREEE (reference sequence). CDR3 in DNA: TGTGCCAGCAGCTTGGCCGCAGGGTTATCCTACAATGAGCAGTTCTTC. It translates to CASSLAAGLSYNEQFF.

The J gene is TRBJ1-4, the V gene TRBV6-5, with D perhaps TRBD1 (5 bases). CDR1 and CDR2 (germline): MNHEY, SVGAGI. The V end lost 6 bases, the J end lost 0 bases, and 11 bases lay between the germline ends. The CDR3 length is 15 residues. The CDR3 sequence is CASSDSSATNEKLFF. The CDR3 DNA sequence: TGTGCCAGCAGCGACAGTTCTGCAACTAATGAAAAACTGTTTTTT.

The chain links TRBV5-6 to TRBJ2-1; D perhaps matches TRBD2 (7 bases). The V gene lost 5 bases and the J gene lost 7 bases, with 22 bases spanning the gap. This CDR3 contains 16 residues. Germline V lookup: CDR1 SGHDT, CDR2 YYEEEE. The CDR3 DNA follows: TGTGCCAGCAGTACACACCGAGGGGGGGCCAGGAATGAGCAGTTCTTC. Protein: CASSTHRGGARNEQFF.

This clone has a single count. The chain links TRBV5-1 to TRBJ2-1; unclear D gene. The CDR3 is 16 residues long. The ends were cut back, 4 bases at V and 3 bases at J, with 17 bases in the middle. Germline CDR1 and CDR2: SGHRS and YFSETQ. The CDR3 is CASSSPPTGYYNEQFF. As DNA, the CDR3 is TGCGCCAGCAGCAGCCCACCTACGGGCTACTACAATGAGCAGTTCTTC.

J is TRBJ1-5 and V is TRBV19, with D possibly TRBD1 on 5 matching bases. The germline V gene has CDR1 LNHDA and CDR2 SQIVND (reference sequence). V dropped 3 bases and J dropped 3 bases, with 12 bases sitting between them. There are 15 residues in the CDR3. The CDR3: CASSIPRQPNQPQHF. Here the CDR3 DNA reads TGTGCCAGTAGTATCCCGCGACAGCCCAATCAGCCCCAGCATTTT.

V is TRBV3-1 (or the pseudogene TRBV3-2) and J is TRBJ2-5; D is ambiguous. CDR1 LGHDT and CDR2 YNNKEL come from the germline V gene (reference sequence). CDR3 length equals 13 residues. The V gene lost 4 bases and the J gene lost 2 bases, with 8 bases spanning the gap. The CDR3 DNA sequence: TGTGCCAGCAGCCCCCAGGAGCAAGAGACCCAGTACTTC. This codes for CASSPQEQETQYF.

The V call is TRBV6-5, the J call TRBJ1-2; 8 nucleotides agree with TRBD1. With 6 bases clipped from V and 4 bases from J, the junction kept 7 bases outside the gene matches. CDR3 length: 14 residues. The germline V gene encodes CDR1 MNHEY and CDR2 SVGAGI. DNA of the CDR3: TGTGCCAGCAGACCCCGACAGGGGATCTATGGCTACACCTTC. It codes for CASRPRQGIYGYTF.

J is TRBJ1-1 and V is TRBV10-3, with a tentative D call TRBD1 (5 bases). V was cut by 7 bases and J by 7 bases, with 16 bases left in between. CDR3 length equals 13 residues. Per germline, CDR1 ENHRY and CDR2 SYGVKD. The CDR3 loop reads CAITSSGQDEAFF. The CDR3 DNA reads TGTGCCATCACCTCCTCGGGGCAGGATGAAGCTTTCTTT.

A remark on this clone: Sequence at one end of the junction differs from germline and may be a read error. The chain recombines TRBV9 with TRBJ1-1; D unresolved. This CDR3 region has 15 residues. Germline V gene sequence: CDR1 SGDLS, CDR2 YYNGEE. CDR3 protein: CASGVAGLGSTEAFF. The CDR3 DNA is TGTGCCAGCGGCGTAGCGGGTTTGGGGAGCACTGAAGCTTTCTTT.

This sequence joins TRBV27 and TRBJ1-6, with TRBD1 matching 7 bases. J gave up 5 bases and V 6 bases, and 4 bases lay outside the gene matches. Germline assignment: CDR1 MNHEY and CDR2 SMNVEV (reference sequence). The CDR3 loop spans 14 amino acids. CDR3 bases: TGTGCCAGCAGCCCCGACAGGGATAATTCACCCCTCCACTTT. Translated: CASSPDRDNSPLHF.

The CDR3 is CSVVTTGSAYEQYF. The CDR3 DNA follows: TGCAGCGTCGTTACTACAGGGTCCGCCTACGAGCAGTACTTC. The V call is TRBV29-1, the J call TRBJ2-7; TRBD1 might be the D (6 bases). The length of the CDR3 is 14 residues. The ends were cut back, 6 bases at V and 2 bases at J, with 17 bases in the middle. The germline V gene has CDR1 SQVTM and CDR2 ANQGSEA.

This chain connects TRBV10-3 to TRBJ2-7; no clear D. This CDR3 has 12 amino acids. CDR1 and CDR2 from the germline V gene are ENHRY and SYGVKD. V was pared by 8 bases and J by 0 bases, with 8 bases between. The CDR3 DNA reads as TGTGCCATCCAGGTGAGCTCCTACGAGCAGTACTTC. The encoded protein is CAIQVSSYEQYF.

This clone appeared a single time. This chain uses TRBV3-1 (or the pseudogene TRBV3-2) with TRBJ1-2; D is unresolved. Looked up from germline, CDR1 is LGHDT and CDR2 is YNNKEL (reference sequence). Trimming left V 3 bases short and J 7 bases short, with 6 bases between. The CDR3 length is 11 residues. This chain's CDR3 is CASSHGLGYTF. The CDR3 nucleotides are TGTGCCAGCAGCCACGGGCTTGGCTACACCTTC.